The 20 T cell receptor beta chains presented below share a single source sample, sequenced in a study of beta chain features in type 1 diabetes. The entirety of the isolated RNA underwent reverse transcription, so expressed TCRB transcripts were sequenced. The assay was immunoSEQ multiplex PCR, and TCRdb's table has in-frame clones only and misses some. The table shows nearly 250,000 clones, with approximately 14% occurring only once. The sample was naive CD4+ T cells from blood. These receptors originate from a woman between 40 and 55 years old in good health.

This clone was seen only a few times. The genes are TRBV7-2 and TRBJ2-5, with 13 nucleotides matching TRBD2. The CDR3 sequence is 16 residues long. The V gene end was trimmed by 5 bases and the J gene end by 7 bases; junction bases not matched to a gene: 10. Germline V gene lookup returns CDR1 SGHTA and CDR2 FQGNSA. Here the CDR3 reads CASSPTSGGRVGTQYF. The CDR3 nucleotides read TGTGCCAGCAGCCCGACTAGCGGGGGGCGGGTGGGGACCCAGTACTTC.

This clone was picked up a small number of times. At one end the junction does not follow the germline gene, possibly because of a read error. The chain has TRBV29-1 and TRBJ2-7; TRBD2 agrees at 14 bases. Per the germline V gene, CDR1 is SQVTM and CDR2 is ANQGSEA. This CDR3 has 16 residues. The CDR3, as DNA: TGCAGCGTCGAAGGGACTAGCGGGGGCCGGGGGAACGAGCAGTACTTC. Protein product: CSVEGTSGGRGNEQYF.

This clone was seen only a few times. The chain couples TRBV15 to TRBJ2-7; 9 bases map to TRBD1. The CDR3 length is 15 residues. The V gene's germline CDR1 is LNHNV and CDR2 YYDKDF (reference sequence). V lost 0 bases, J lost 6 bases, and 6 bases stayed unmatched. CDR3 protein: CATSRDGTGLGEQYF. Here the CDR3 DNA reads TGTGCCACCAGCAGAGACGGGACAGGGTTAGGCGAGCAGTACTTC.

This clone was seen a few times. This rearrangement joins TRBV9 to TRBJ2-3, with TRBD2 as a possible D gene (6 bases). CDR3 length: 17 amino acids. The V end lost 3 bases, the J end lost 1 base, and 18 bases lay between the germline ends. Germline V lookup: CDR1 SGDLS, CDR2 YYNGEE. The CDR3 sequence is CASSADLGRGGTDTQYF. The CDR3 DNA reads TGTGCCAGCAGCGCTGACCTGGGGCGGGGTGGCACAGATACGCAGTATTTT.

The chain combines TRBV29-1 with TRBJ2-5; maybe TRBD2 (5 bases). In germline, CDR1 is SQVTM, CDR2 ANQGSEA. The CDR3 sequence is 12 residues long. The CDR3, as DNA: TGCAACGCGCGAACGGGGTCGGAGACCCAGTACTTC. Encoded protein: CNARTGSETQYF.

The rearrangement joins TRBV5-1 to TRBJ2-1, with D hard to call. Germline V gene sequence: CDR1 SGHRS, CDR2 YFSETQ. The germline V and J ends were trimmed by 0 bases and 6 bases, with 7 bases remaining between them. The CDR3 contains 13 residues. The CDR3 loop reads CASSLVGSNEQFF. The CDR3 DNA reads TGCGCCAGCAGCTTGGTCGGGTCCAATGAGCAGTTCTTC.

The DNA of the CDR3 is TGTGCCAGCAGCTTAGCGTACGGGGAGCTGTTTTTT. The encoded protein is CASSLAYGELFF. The rearrangement uses TRBV7-9 and TRBJ2-2, with D unresolved. Germline V gives CDR1 SEHNR, CDR2 FQNEAQ (reference sequence). This CDR3 spans 12 amino acids. With 0 bases removed from V and 7 bases from J, the gap between germline ends came to 3 bases.

This clone was observed a handful of times. The V and J genes are TRBV12-5 and TRBJ1-4; perhaps TRBD1 as D (6 bases). The CDR3 runs 13 residues. CDR1 and CDR2 from the germline V gene are LGHNT and FRNRAP. Trimming left V 7 bases short and J 8 bases short, with 14 bases between. The CDR3 sequence is CASAPTGHEKLFF. The CDR3 DNA follows: TGTGCTAGTGCCCCGACAGGTCACGAAAAACTGTTTTTT.

This sequence joins TRBV7-9 and TRBJ2-7; 10 bases are a match to TRBD1. V trimming: 8 bases; J trimming: 2 bases; junction bases outside the gene matches: 0. The germline V gene has CDR1 SEHNR and CDR2 FQNEAQ (reference sequence). The CDR3 runs to 12 residues. In DNA, the CDR3 is TGTGCCAGCGGGACAGGGGCCTACGAGCAGTACTTC. Its translation is CASGTGAYEQYF.

Only a few counts were recorded for this clone. The J gene is TRBJ1-5, the V gene TRBV19; 9 nucleotides agree with TRBD1. This CDR3 is 15 amino acids long. Unmatched junction bases numbered 5, after V lost 8 bases and J lost 0 bases. The germline CDR1 and CDR2 sequences are LNHDA and SQIVND (reference sequence). CDR3: CASGQGIYSNQPQHF. CDR3 bases: TGTGCCAGTGGACAGGGGATTTATAGCAATCAGCCCCAGCATTTT.

This chain joins TRBV2 and TRBJ2-5, with D maybe TRBD2 (5 bases). CDR3 length equals 15 residues. V lost 7 bases, J lost 5 bases, and 20 bases lay in between. CDR1 is SNHLY and CDR2 is FYNNEI in the germline V gene. The chain's CDR3 is CASNGRSGRGETQYF. CDR3 nucleotides: TGTGCCAGCAATGGACGGTCCGGGCGCGGGGAGACCCAGTACTTC. Using reference TRBV2 and TRBJ2-5 for the parts outside the CDR3, the full variable domain is EPEVTQTPSHQVTQMGQEVILRCVPISNHLYFYWYRQILGQKVEFLVSFYNNEISEKSEIFDDQFSVERPDGSNFTLKIRSTKLEDSAMYFCASNGRSGRGETQYFGPGTRLLVL.

In its sample, this clone was seen a few times. This chain links TRBV7-7 with TRBJ2-7; the match to TRBD1 covers 8 bases. This CDR3 is built from 16 residues. After removal of 5 bases from V and 2 bases from J, the junction contained 11 bases not matched to a gene. Germline lookup yields CDR1 SSHAT and CDR2 FNYEAQ (reference sequence). The CDR3 is CASSPWQGAMPYEQYF. The CDR3 nucleotides are TGTGCCAGCAGCCCGTGGCAGGGGGCCATGCCCTACGAGCAGTACTTC.

The V gene is TRBV5-1, the J gene TRBJ2-5; 10 bases align to TRBD1. The CDR3 is 16 amino acids. Germline CDR1 SGHRS, CDR2 YFSETQ. V was clipped by 2 bases and J by 3 bases; unmatched bases: 7. The CDR3 DNA follows: TGCGCCAGCAGCTTCGATCCGGGACAGGGGAAAGAGACCCAGTACTTC. Translated, it gives CASSFDPGQGKETQYF.

This chain connects TRBV10-3 to TRBJ2-7, with a tentative D call TRBD1 (6 bases). The V end lost 3 bases, the J end lost 6 bases, and 18 bases lay between the germline ends. The CDR3 is made up of 15 amino acids. Germline V gene data show CDR1 as ENHRY and CDR2 as SYGVKD. CDR3 nucleotide sequence: TGTGCCATCAGTGACCCCGGGACACCCAGGGTCGAGCAGTACTTC. Translation gives CAISDPGTPRVEQYF.

The gene calls are TRBV7-2 and TRBJ1-6; unclear D gene. Germline V gene data show CDR1 as SGHTA and CDR2 as FQGNSA. V lost 3 bases, J lost 6 bases, and 3 bases lay in between. The CDR3 spans 12 residues. The CDR3 DNA is TGTGCCAGCAGCTTTCTTAATTCACCCCTCCACTTT. This sequence encodes CASSFLNSPLHF.

This clone was recorded at least ten times. The genes are TRBV23-1 and TRBJ2-2; 8 nucleotides align to TRBD1. TRBV23-1 is designated an ORF whose function remains uncertain. V shed 5 bases and J 0 bases; nucleotides not matched to a gene: 5. This CDR3 contains 16 residues. The CDR3 protein is CASSKGQGPNTGELFF. The CDR3 nucleotides are TGCGCCAGCAGTAAAGGACAGGGCCCGAACACCGGGGAGCTGTTTTTT.

The chain recombines TRBV11-2 with TRBJ2-3; a weak D match, TRBD2 (5 bases). Per the germline V gene, CDR1 is SGHAT and CDR2 is FQNNGV. The CDR3 sequence is 14 residues long. V dropped 4 bases and J dropped 1 base, with 9 bases sitting between them. DNA for the CDR3: TGTGCCAGCAGCTCCACAGCGGGCACAGATACGCAGTATTTT. It specifies CASSSTAGTDTQYF.

The chain joins TRBV5-8 to TRBJ2-6; D is unclear. V dropped 3 bases and J dropped 0 bases, with 10 bases sitting between them. The CDR3 covers 16 residues. The germline gives CDR1 SGHTS, CDR2 YDEGEE. For the CDR3, the DNA is TGTGCCAGCAGCTACCCTGTAGCCTCTGGGGCCAACGTCCTGACTTTC. Translating it yields CASSYPVASGANVLTF.

The V gene is TRBV19, the J gene TRBJ2-6, with TRBD2 identical over 8 bases. After removal of 7 bases from V and 0 bases from J, the junction contained 8 bases not matched to a gene. CDR3 length: 17 residues. Germline V gene sequence: CDR1 LNHDA, CDR2 SQIVND (reference sequence). CDR3: CASILGGAGSGANVLTF. The CDR3, as DNA: TGTGCCAGTATCCTCGGGGGGGCTGGCTCTGGGGCCAACGTCCTGACTTTC.

This chain connects TRBV4-1 to TRBJ2-5; 7 bases agree with TRBD2. Looked up from germline, CDR1 is MGHRA and CDR2 is YSYEKL. The V and J ends lost 4 bases and 5 bases, in that order; junction bases with no gene match: 7. The CDR3 length is 14 residues. The CDR3 sequence: CASSPGGPWETQYF. CDR3 nucleotide sequence: TGCGCCAGCAGCCCGGGAGGTCCGTGGGAGACCCAGTACTTC.